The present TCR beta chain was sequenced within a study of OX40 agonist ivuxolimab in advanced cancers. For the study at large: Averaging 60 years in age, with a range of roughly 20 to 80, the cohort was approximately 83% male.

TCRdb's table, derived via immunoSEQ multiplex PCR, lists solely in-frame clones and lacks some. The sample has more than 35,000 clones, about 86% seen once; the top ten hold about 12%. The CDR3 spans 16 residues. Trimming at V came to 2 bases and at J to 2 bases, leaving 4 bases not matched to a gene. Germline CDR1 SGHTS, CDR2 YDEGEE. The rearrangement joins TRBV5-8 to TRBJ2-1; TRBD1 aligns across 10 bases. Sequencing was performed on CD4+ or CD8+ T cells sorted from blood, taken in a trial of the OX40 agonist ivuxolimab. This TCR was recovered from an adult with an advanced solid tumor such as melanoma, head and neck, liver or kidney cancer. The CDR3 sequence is CASSFRDRGPYNEQFF. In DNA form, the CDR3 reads TGTGCCAGCAGCTTCCGGGACAGGGGTCCCTACAATGAGCAGTTCTTC.